Each of the 20 T cell receptor beta chains below was sequenced from the same sample in a study of chemoradiotherapy in HPV16-positive cancers. The assay was immunoSEQ multiplex PCR, and TCRdb's table has in-frame clones only and misses some. Of about 20,000 clones listed, 70% to 90% were seen once; the top ten hold less than 5%. The sequences come from blood, collected from a patient who underwent chemoradiotherapy. The receptors originated from a human donor with HPV-associated anogenital cancer.

Here the CDR3 DNA reads TGTGCCAGCAGTGAAGCTGGCCCAGCCGAGCAGTTCTTC. Its protein product is CASSEAGPAEQFF. The V and J genes are TRBV2 and TRBJ2-1; D remains unclear. Germline loops: CDR1 SNHLY, CDR2 FYNNEI. The V and J ends lost 0 bases and 10 bases respectively, with 10 bases between them. CDR3 size: 13 residues.

The chain links TRBV7-9 to TRBJ2-1; 8 bases match TRBD1. The CDR3 contains 13 residues. The ends lost 0 bases at V and 10 bases at J; junction bases unmatched: 2. Germline V CDR1 and CDR2: SEHNR, FQNEAQ (reference sequence). The CDR3 DNA reads as TGTGCCAGCAGCTTAGCGGACAGGGTCGAGCAGTTCTTC. Translated: CASSLADRVEQFF.

The genes are TRBV7-2 and TRBJ2-6; D is unresolved. Trimming took 1 base from V and 0 from J, leaving 4 bases between them. The CDR3 has 15 amino acids. Germline V CDR1 and CDR2: SGHTA, FQGNSA. CDR3 loop: CASSLDYSGANVLTF. CDR3 DNA sequence: TGTGCCAGCAGCTTAGATTACTCTGGGGCCAACGTCCTGACTTTC.

The chain links TRBV4-3 to TRBJ2-1; D is uncertain. Germline V lookup: CDR1 LGHNA, CDR2 YSLEER. Trimming cost V 0 bases and J 5 bases, with 8 bases left between them. This CDR3 region has 14 residues. The CDR3: CASSQETRNNEQFF. CDR3 nucleotide sequence: TGCGCCAGCAGCCAAGAGACCAGGAACAATGAGCAGTTCTTC.

The chain couples TRBV2 to TRBJ2-7; D is ambiguous. The CDR3 runs to 13 residues. Looked up from germline, CDR1 is SNHLY and CDR2 is FYNNEI. Trimming pared 10 bases from V and 7 bases from J, leaving 20 bases between. CDR3 in amino acids: CATAKGTVGEQYF. The CDR3 DNA reads TGTGCCACCGCCAAGGGAACAGTTGGTGAGCAGTACTTC. Full variable domain (missing parts from reference TRBV2 and TRBJ2-7): EPEVTQTPSHQVTQMGQEVILRCVPISNHLYFYWYRQILGQKVEFLVSFYNNEISEKSEIFDDQFSVERPDGSNFTLKIRSTKLEDSAMYFCATAKGTVGEQYFGPGTRLTVT.

V and J are TRBV7-2 and TRBJ1-1; D possibly corresponds to TRBD1 (6 bases). Germline V gene sequence: CDR1 SGHTA, CDR2 FQGNSA. Trimming removed 0 bases at V and 9 bases at J, with 17 bases between. This CDR3 region has 15 residues. In DNA form, the CDR3 reads TGTGCCAGCAGCTTAGCGCGAAGAGGACAGCTAAAAGCTTTCTTT. Translation: CASSLARRGQLKAFF.

V and J are TRBV6-5 and TRBJ1-2; possibly TRBD1 for D (5 bases). Germline CDR1 is MNHEY and CDR2 is SVGAGI. V lost 0 bases and J lost 11, with 16 bases in between. This CDR3 region has 14 residues. Written as DNA, the CDR3 is TGTGCCAGCAGTTACTCGACGGGGGTGATAAGTTACACCTTC. Its protein product is CASSYSTGVISYTF.

The chain recombines TRBV7-9 with TRBJ2-3; possibly TRBD2 for D (5 bases). The CDR3 has 15 amino acids. CDR1 is SEHNR and CDR2 is FQNEAQ in the germline V gene (reference sequence). Trimming pared 2 bases from V and 2 bases from J, leaving 11 bases between. CDR3 in amino acids: CASSLYLAPTDTQYF. CDR3 nucleotides: TGTGCCAGCAGCTTATACTTAGCGCCCACAGATACGCAGTATTTT. Full variable domain (outside the CDR3, taken from reference TRBV7-9 and TRBJ2-3): DTGVSQNPRHKITKRGQNVTFRCDPISEHNRLYWYRQTLGQGPEFLTYFQNEAQLEKSRLLSDRFSAERPKGSFSTLEIQRTEQGDSAMYLCASSLYLAPTDTQYFGPGTRLTVL.

The gene calls are TRBV27 and TRBJ2-7; TRBD1 aligns across 10 bases. Trimming removed 6 bases from V and 4 bases from J; junction bases left unmatched: 12. Germline CDR1 reads MNHEY; CDR2 reads SMNVEV (reference sequence). The CDR3 consists of 16 residues. CDR3 residues: CASRPAMTGGFYEQYF. The CDR3, as DNA: TGTGCCAGCAGGCCGGCCATGACAGGGGGCTTTTACGAGCAGTACTTC.

The chain uses TRBV5-6 and TRBJ2-2, with TRBD2 matching 7 bases. From germline, CDR1 is SGHDT and CDR2 YYEEEE. V lost 4 bases, J lost 4 bases, and 10 bases stayed unmatched. There are 16 residues in the CDR3. CDR3 protein: CASSPPGGMSTGELFF. CDR3 in DNA: TGTGCCAGCAGCCCGCCCGGGGGGATGAGCACCGGGGAGCTGTTTTTT.

V and J are TRBV6-1 and TRBJ2-5, with a tentative D call TRBD2 (5 bases). CDR3 size: 13 residues. Trimming removed 6 bases from V and 3 bases from J, with 11 bases in between. The germline gives CDR1 MNHNS, CDR2 SASEGT. CDR3 sequence (DNA): TGTGCCAGCAGAACTAGTCAGAAAGAGACCCAGTACTTC. Translation: CASRTSQKETQYF.

This chain connects TRBV6-5 to TRBJ2-5; 8 positions agree with TRBD2. In germline, CDR1 is MNHEY, CDR2 SVGAGI. This CDR3 spans 16 amino acids. V trimming: 0 bases; J trimming: 4 bases; junction bases outside the gene matches: 7. The CDR3 nucleotides read TGTGCCAGCAGTTACTCGGGACGGGAGGGCCGAGAGACCCAGTACTTC. Translated, it gives CASSYSGREGRETQYF.

The CDR3: CASSLRQGAATNEKLFF. In DNA form, the CDR3 reads TGCGCCAGCAGCCTGCGACAGGGGGCGGCAACTAATGAAAAACTGTTTTTT. The chain uses TRBV4-1 and TRBJ1-4, with 10 bases lining up with TRBD1. J gave up 0 bases and V 4 bases, and 5 bases lay outside the gene matches. The CDR3 has 17 residues. Germline values: CDR1 MGHRA, CDR2 YSYEKL.

This chain links TRBV5-1 with TRBJ2-1, with D perhaps matching TRBD2 (6 bases). V was trimmed by 0 bases and J by 2 bases, leaving 21 bases between them. The CDR3 contains 19 residues. CDR1 and CDR2 (germline): SGHRS, YFSETQ. In DNA, the CDR3 is TGCGCCAGCAGCTTGGGGGACTCAGCAGGTGGAATAGCCTACAATGAGCAGTTCTTC. This codes for CASSLGDSAGGIAYNEQFF.

The chain couples TRBV5-6 to TRBJ2-7; 11 bases agree with TRBD1. The CDR3 spans 14 residues. CDR1 is SGHDT and CDR2 is YYEEEE in the germline V gene. V lost 2 bases, J lost 6 bases, and 4 bases stayed unmatched. CDR3 nucleotide sequence: TGTGCCAGCAGCTTCGGACAGGGGGCCATCGAGCAGTACTTC. Amino acid sequence: CASSFGQGAIEQYF.

The CDR3 bases are TGTGCCAGCAGCGTAGATACCGGTTCACCCCTCCACTTT. This sequence encodes CASSVDTGSPLHF. The chain recombines TRBV9 with TRBJ1-6; D is unresolved. The CDR3 contains 13 residues. Germline V CDR1 and CDR2: SGDLS, YYNGEE. Trimming removed 0 bases at V and 9 bases at J, with 7 bases between.

The V gene is TRBV19, the J gene TRBJ1-1; D might be TRBD1 (6 bases). The CDR3 contains 16 residues. The V gene's germline CDR1 is LNHDA and CDR2 SQIVND (reference sequence). The V end lost 3 bases, the J end lost 1 base, and 15 bases lay between the germline ends. The CDR3 reads CASSIPRVGGNTEAFF. CDR3 in DNA: TGTGCCAGTAGTATCCCCAGGGTAGGGGGGAACACTGAAGCTTTCTTT.

V and J are TRBV7-2 and TRBJ1-5, with 11 bases fitting TRBD1. The J segment lost 3 bases and the V segment lost 5 bases, leaving 6 bases of the junction unmatched. The CDR3 has 16 amino acids. Per the germline V gene, CDR1 is SGHTA and CDR2 is FQGNSA. The CDR3 DNA reads TGTGCCAGCAGCGCGGGACAGGGGGTCCCCAATCAGCCCCAGCATTTT. Residues: CASSAGQGVPNQPQHF.

V and J are TRBV7-6 and TRBJ2-7, with 10 bases that match TRBD2. The CDR3 extends over 18 amino acids. The germline CDR1 and CDR2 sequences are SGHVS and FNYEAQ. With V trimmed by 1 base and J by 0 bases, 9 bases remained unmatched. CDR3 loop: CASSLGARTSGNSYEQYF. The CDR3 DNA reads TGTGCCAGCAGCTTAGGAGCGCGTACTAGCGGGAACTCCTACGAGCAGTACTTC.

CDR3: CAWSTHWDSSYEQYF. In DNA, the CDR3 is TGTGCCTGGAGTACCCATTGGGACAGTTCCTACGAGCAGTACTTC. V usage is TRBV30 and J usage is TRBJ2-7; 7 bases align to TRBD1. The CDR3 contains 15 residues. Germline V gene lookup returns CDR1 GTSNPN and CDR2 SVGIG (reference sequence). The V segment lost 2 bases and the J segment 1 base; nucleotides outside the gene matches: 8.